The entry below describes one T cell receptor (beta chain). The data derive from a study of OX40 agonist ivuxolimab in advanced cancers. The V end was cut by 7 bases, the J end by 8 bases, with 14 bases between. The length of the CDR3 is 12 residues. The V gene's germline CDR1 is SEHNR and CDR2 FQNEAQ (reference sequence). The data were produced by immunoSEQ multiplex PCR, yet TCRdb's version contains in-frame clones alone and is incomplete. Counted here are 55,000 to 90,000 clones, 88% occurring once; the ten biggest clones make up approximately 2.1%. Material: CD4+ or CD8+ T cells sorted from blood, obtained in a trial of the OX40 agonist ivuxolimab. V gene TRBV7-9 combines with J gene TRBJ1-2; D is undetermined. This clonotype originated in an adult with an advanced solid tumor such as melanoma, head and neck, liver or kidney cancer. The CDR3: CASKSPGGGYTF. CDR3 DNA sequence: TGTGCCAGCAAGAGCCCCGGAGGGGGCTACACCTTC.